The 13 T cell receptor beta chains below all came from one sample that was sequenced in a study of OX40 agonist ivuxolimab in advanced cancers. The assay was immunoSEQ multiplex PCR, and TCRdb's table has in-frame clones only and misses some. This table has about 25,000 clones, approximately 86% appearing once. Source: CD4+ or CD8+ T cells sorted from blood, taken in a trial of the OX40 agonist ivuxolimab. The receptor source for this set is an adult with an advanced solid tumor such as melanoma, head and neck, liver or kidney cancer.

V gene TRBV4-1 combines with J gene TRBJ2-1, with D possibly matching TRBD2 (5 bases). Trimming left V 5 bases short and J 12 bases short, with 23 bases between. Germline V gives CDR1 MGHRA, CDR2 YSYEKL. The CDR3 extends over 15 amino acids. The CDR3 bases are TGCGCCAGCAGCGGCCCTGCTACTGAGGGCCAAGGGCAGTTCTTC. It encodes CASSGPATEGQGQFF.

This clone showed up just once. The chain joins TRBV5-1 to TRBJ1-6; no clear D gene. The CDR3 spans 15 residues. Trimming took off 3 bases at V and 7 bases at J, with 14 bases between the two ends. CDR1 is SGHRS and CDR2 is YFSETQ in the germline V gene. The CDR3 loop reads CASSYGPQFNSPLHF. CDR3 nucleotides: TGCGCCAGCAGCTACGGACCGCAGTTCAATTCACCCCTCCACTTT.

The chain links TRBV6-6 to TRBJ2-7; D might be TRBD1 (6 bases). V lost 4 bases to trimming and J lost 5 bases, with 9 bases between them. CDR1 is MNHNY and CDR2 is SVGAGI in the germline V gene (reference sequence). This CDR3 is 12 amino acids long. As DNA, the CDR3 is TGTGCCAGCAGTTCCGGACAGAACGAGCAGTACTTC. It encodes CASSSGQNEQYF.

The rearrangement links TRBV7-3 to TRBJ2-3; tentatively, D is TRBD1 (5 bases). V was clipped by 5 bases and J by 11 bases, with 17 bases between them. The CDR3 has 13 residues. The V gene's germline CDR1 is SGHTA and CDR2 FQGTGA. DNA for the CDR3: TGTGCCAGCAGCCTATCCAGCCGGCAGGGGCAGTATTTT. The encoded protein is CASSLSSRQGQYF.

This clone was picked up one time. This sequence joins TRBV6-5 and TRBJ1-2, with unresolved D. The CDR3 has 15 amino acids. V was trimmed by 0 bases and J by 2 bases, leaving 10 bases between them. Per germline, CDR1 MNHEY and CDR2 SVGAGI. CDR3 sequence: CASSYSAGWNYGYTF. CDR3 DNA sequence: TGTGCCAGCAGTTACTCAGCGGGATGGAACTATGGCTACACCTTC.

The chain has TRBV7-6 and TRBJ2-7; maybe TRBD2 (5 bases). The CDR3 has 12 residues. Trimming shortened V by 3 bases and J by 5 bases, and 8 bases separated the two germline ends. In germline, CDR1 is SGHVS, CDR2 FNYEAQ. This CDR3 is CASSFPGNEQYF. CDR3 DNA sequence: TGTGCCAGCAGCTTTCCGGGGAACGAGCAGTACTTC.

J is TRBJ1-2 and V is TRBV27; D is uncertain. The V gene's germline CDR1 is MNHEY and CDR2 SMNVEV (reference sequence). Trimming removed 10 bases at V and 4 bases at J, with 10 bases between. CDR3 length: 11 amino acids. DNA of the CDR3: TGTGCCACCCTCGATTCCTATGGCTACACCTTC. It encodes CATLDSYGYTF.

V is TRBV9 and J is TRBJ2-2; TRBD2 matches 12 bases. The J segment lost 4 bases and the V segment lost 2 bases, leaving 15 bases of the junction unmatched. The germline V gene has CDR1 SGDLS and CDR2 YYNGEE. This CDR3 has 20 amino acids. This CDR3 reads CASSVAAGLAGEGPTGELFF. The CDR3 DNA is TGTGCCAGCAGCGTCGCCGCGGGACTAGCGGGTGAAGGGCCCACCGGGGAGCTGTTTTTT. The variable domain in full, completed from reference TRBV9 and TRBJ2-2, reads DSGVTQTPKHLITATGQRVTLRCSPRSGDLSVYWYQQSLDQGLQFLIQYYNGEERAKGNILERFSAQQFPDLHSELNLSSLELGDSALYFCASSVAAGLAGEGPTGELFFGEGSRLTVL.

The chain is built from TRBV9 and TRBJ1-2; 7 bases fit TRBD1. Germline V CDR1 and CDR2: SGDLS, YYNGEE. The ends lost 4 bases at V and 3 bases at J; junction bases unmatched: 12. The CDR3 totals 16 residues. This chain's CDR3 is CASSSGGPRRDYGYTF. The CDR3 nucleotides are TGTGCCAGCAGCTCAGGGGGACCCAGAAGAGACTATGGCTACACCTTC.

J is TRBJ1-2 and V is TRBV4-1; 7 nucleotides match TRBD1. The CDR3 has 13 amino acids. V lost 4 bases and J lost 4; bases outside the gene matches: 3. Looked up from germline, CDR1 is MGHRA and CDR2 is YSYEKL. In DNA, the CDR3 is TGCGCCAGCAGCCCACAGGGGTCCTATGGCTACACCTTC. Its translation is CASSPQGSYGYTF.

The chain employs TRBV9 and TRBJ1-3; D uncertain. The CDR3 has 15 residues. CDR1 and CDR2 from the germline V gene are SGDLS and YYNGEE. Trimming took 4 bases from V and 0 from J, leaving 11 bases between them. For the CDR3, the DNA is TGTGCCAGCAGCACTTCTGGTTCCTCTGGAAACACCATATATTTT. Translating it yields CASSTSGSSGNTIYF.

This chain uses TRBV9 with TRBJ2-3; unclear D gene. Per germline, CDR1 SGDLS and CDR2 YYNGEE. V was clipped by 0 bases and J by 1 base, with 12 bases between them. The length of the CDR3 is 16 residues. The CDR3 sequence: CASSVEGRMGTDTQYF. CDR3 nucleotide sequence: TGTGCCAGCAGCGTAGAAGGCAGGATGGGCACAGATACGCAGTATTTT.

This chain connects TRBV6-5 to TRBJ2-1, with no clear D. The germline CDR1 and CDR2 sequences are MNHEY and SVGAGI. This CDR3 region has 16 residues. V was clipped by 0 bases and J by 3 bases, with 12 bases between them. The CDR3: CASSYSKTFHYNEQFF. CDR3 nucleotide sequence: TGTGCCAGCAGTTACTCGAAGACTTTCCACTACAATGAGCAGTTCTTC.